The clone carrying this TCR beta chain was detected only a few times. The antigen remains undetermined. PCR used 60 Vbeta primers and 13 Jbeta primers. Some clones are missing from TCRdb's copy, which holds only in-frame ones; the method was immunoSEQ multiplex PCR. The table has about 120,000 clones, around four fifths seen once. Among the donors, all were healthy bone marrow donors. The data derive from a study of cytomegalovirus exposure and HLA in healthy donors. Study-level findings and limits: Most of the CMV-associated TCR beta chains (in a later analysis) appeared to be HLA-restricted. It is likely that the observed cluster of highly shared sequence variants was a sequencing artifact.

V lost 5 bases and J lost 8, with 16 bases in between. The CDR3 covers 13 residues. Germline V gene sequence: CDR1 SGDLS, CDR2 YYNGEE. The TCR sequence derives from a man in his sixties in good health and CMV-seropositive. The V call is TRBV9, the J call TRBJ1-2, with a weak D call TRBD1 (6 bases). The sequenced material came from PBMCs. As DNA, the CDR3 is TGTGCCAGCAGGGCAACAGGGCCTGGGGGCTACACCTTC. As protein: CASRATGPGGYTF.